A selection of T cell receptor beta chains follows, all from one sample in a study of T cells in Graves' hyperthyroidism and ophthalmopathy. TCRdb processed the multiplex PCR reads anew with MiXCR; each CDR3 protein has one entry. Of 250,000 to 400,000 distinct CDR3 sequences in the sample, roughly 15% were seen once. The sequenced sample consisted of blood. The source is a woman aged 40 to 49 with Graves' ophthalmopathy. The CDR3 runs from the conserved cysteine through the conserved F or W. Fields, in order: clone size, J gene, V gene, D gene, CDR3 protein, CDR3 DNA. D genes are given only for firm matches. Size is omitted from some rows. Given values are once, few, many or a class for expanded clones.

>many|TRBJ2-1|TRBV12-5|.
CASGLVGGGGEQFF
TGTGCTAGTGGTTTGGTAGGGGGGGGGGGTGAGCAGTTCTTC
>many|TRBJ2-3|TRBV7-2|.
CASSLGKGGPDTQYF
TGTGCCAGCAGCTTAGGAAAGGGGGGGCCCGATACGCAGTATTTT
>few|TRBJ2-2|TRBV30|.
CASPVRANTGELFF
TGTGCCTCTCCCGTTAGGGCTAACACCGGGGAGCTGTTTTTT
>.|TRBJ2-3|TRBV24-1|TRBD1
CATSVTGGTDTQYF
TGTGCCACCAGTGTCACAGGGGGCACAGATACGCAGTATTTT
>few|TRBJ1-5|TRBV6-1|.
CASSEVLGGRYQPQHF
TGTGCCAGCAGTGAAGTTCTCGGGGGCAGATATCAGCCCCAGCATTTT
>many|TRBJ1-1|TRBV27|.
CASSFVNTVGTEAFF
TGTGCCAGCAGTTTTGTGAACACCGTGGGAACTGAAGCTTTCTTT
>many|TRBJ1-5|TRBV6-1|.
CASSEMGTGNQPQHF
TGTGCCAGCAGTGAAATGGGGACTGGCAATCAGCCCCAGCATTTT
>few|TRBJ1-2|TRBV5-6|.
CASSLRGGGGYTF
TGTGCCAGCAGCTTGAGAGGGGGAGGTGGCTACACCTTC
>few|TRBJ2-7|TRBV15|.
CATALGRASSYEQYF
TGTGCCACGGCGCTGGGGCGGGCCTCATCCTACGAGCAGTACTTC
>few|TRBJ2-7|TRBV20-1|TRBD1
CSLRRGYEQYF
TGCAGTCTTCGCAGGGGGTACGAGCAGTACTTC
>few|TRBJ2-7|TRBV24-1|.
CATSNTGTSYEQYF
TGTGCCACCAGTAATACAGGCACTTCCTACGAGCAGTACTTC
>many|TRBJ2-1|TRBV7-2|.
CASSLAAGQGGGNEQFF
TGTGCCAGCAGCTTAGCGGCTGGTCAGGGAGGAGGCAATGAGCAGTTCTTC
>many|TRBJ1-4|TRBV7-9|.
CASSLVQLNEKLFF
TGTGCCAGCAGCTTAGTTCAGCTTAATGAAAAACTGTTTTTT
>many|TRBJ2-1|TRBV12-3/TRBV12-4|.
CASMSGRERNNEQFF
TGTGCCAGCATGTCAGGGCGGGAACGGAACAATGAGCAGTTCTTC
>few|TRBJ2-5|TRBV3-1|.
CASSDLRGPLQETQYF
TGTGCCAGCAGCGACCTGCGGGGGCCGCTCCAAGAGACCCAGTACTTC
>few|TRBJ2-7|TRBV20-1|.
CSATSDRSYEQYF
TGCAGTGCTACCAGCGACCGGAGCTACGAGCAGTACTTC
>many|TRBJ1-1|TRBV6-1|.
CASSEAAQTAEAFF
TGTGCCAGCAGTGAAGCTGCACAAACGGCTGAAGCTTTCTTT
>many|TRBJ2-7|TRBV5-1|TRBD1
CASSLEGTALVEQYF
TGCGCCAGCAGCTTAGAAGGGACAGCTCTAGTGGAGCAGTACTTC
>many|TRBJ2-7|TRBV25-1|TRBD1
CASSNPGTGGYEQYF
TGTGCCAGCAGCAACCCCGGGACAGGGGGGTACGAGCAGTACTTC
>many|TRBJ1-2|TRBV28|.
CAILGPTNYGYTF
TGTGCCATTCTCGGACCGACTAACTATGGCTACACCTTC
>few|TRBJ1-1|TRBV18|TRBD1
CASSPLGQGIAEAFF
TGTGCCAGCTCACCTTTAGGACAGGGGATTGCTGAAGCTTTCTTT
>many|TRBJ1-2|TRBV30|.
CACSGGTNYGYTF
TGTGCCTGCTCTGGGGGGACGAACTATGGCTACACCTTC
>many|TRBJ2-2|TRBV24-1|.
CATSDLIHTGELFF
TGTGCCACCAGTGATTTGATACACACCGGGGAGCTGTTTTTT